What follows describes a single T cell receptor beta chain. These data originate in a study of cytomegalovirus exposure and HLA in healthy donors. Vbeta (60) and Jbeta (13) primers were used in the PCR. Here immunoSEQ multiplex PCR was the method, and the copy in TCRdb shows in-frame clones only, minus some. This table holds about 140,000 clones, 60% to 85% found once. The source is a man aged 40-50 years in good health and CMV-seronegative. Material: PBMCs.

DNA of the CDR3: TGTGCCAGCAGCTTCACAGGGTCCGAGCAGTACTTC. This gives the protein CASSFTGSEQYF. The chain links TRBV7-9 to TRBJ2-7, with TRBD1 as a possible D gene (6 bases). The CDR3 has 12 residues. V lost 3 bases and J 6 bases, leaving 9 bases between the germline ends. Germline V gives CDR1 SEHNR, CDR2 FQNEAQ (reference sequence).